This entry is about one T cell receptor beta chain. Its target is unknown. The CDR3 runs 14 residues. Unmatched junction bases numbered 9, after V lost 6 bases and J lost 4 bases. Germline loops: CDR1 GTSNPN, CDR2 SVGIG (reference sequence). PCR amplification relied on 60 Vbeta primers (plus 13 Jbeta primers). Sequencing used immunoSEQ multiplex PCR; TCRdb keeps in-frame clones, though not all of them. The table has about 130,000 clones, roughly 80% seen once; the top ten hold approximately 10%. This sample is drawn from a study of cytomegalovirus exposure and HLA in healthy donors. General study points: One later analysis reportedly identified an Asian-associated ancestry cluster that showed fewer N-insertions than the approximately 710-donor mean.

This clonotype originated in a man in his thirties or forties in good health and CMV-seropositive. The V gene is TRBV30, the J gene TRBJ1-1; 9 nucleotides agree with TRBD1. The sample consisted of PBMCs. The CDR3 protein is CACPGTGWRTEAFF. CDR3 nucleotide sequence: TGTGCCTGTCCCGGGACAGGGTGGCGCACTGAAGCTTTCTTT.